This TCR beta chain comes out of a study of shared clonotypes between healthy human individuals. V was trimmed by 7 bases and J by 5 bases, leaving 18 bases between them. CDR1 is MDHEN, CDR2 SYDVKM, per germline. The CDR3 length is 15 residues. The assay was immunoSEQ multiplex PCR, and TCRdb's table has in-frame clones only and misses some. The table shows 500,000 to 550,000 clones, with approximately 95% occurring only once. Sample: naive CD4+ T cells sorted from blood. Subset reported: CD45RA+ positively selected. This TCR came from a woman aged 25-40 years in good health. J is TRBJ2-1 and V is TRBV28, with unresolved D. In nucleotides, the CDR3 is TGTGCCAGCACCAGCAGCACCTTAGCCCACAATGAGCAGTTCTTC. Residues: CASTSSTLAHNEQFF.